The next 3 T cell receptor beta chains were all read from a single sample in a study of technical replicates of blood from a few donors. Method: immunoSEQ multiplex PCR; TCRdb's copy keeps in-frame clones and lacks some. The sample lists around 97,000 clones; 95% to 97% were seen once. Specimen: T cells isolated from PBMCs. These receptors all stem from a human donor in good health.

V is TRBV7-3 and J is TRBJ2-2, with D possibly being TRBD1 (6 bases). The CDR3 covers 14 residues. The germline V and J ends were trimmed by 5 bases and 5 bases, with 12 bases remaining between them. The V gene's germline CDR1 is SGHTA and CDR2 FQGTGA. CDR3 region: CASSVNRATGELFF. Here the CDR3 DNA reads TGTGCCAGCAGCGTCAACAGGGCTACCGGGGAGCTGTTTTTT.

The rearrangement uses TRBV7-6 and TRBJ2-5; possible D gene TRBD2, 7 bases. CDR3 length equals 15 residues. Germline values: CDR1 SGHVS, CDR2 FNYEAQ. V was shortened by 1 base and J by 5 bases, with 14 bases between the two germline ends. The CDR3 protein is CASSLGGGRRETQYF. For the CDR3, the DNA is TGTGCCAGCAGCTTAGGCGGGGGCCGCAGGGAGACCCAGTACTTC.

The rearrangement uses TRBV5-5 and TRBJ2-1; D unclear. Germline loops: CDR1 SGHKS, CDR2 YYEKEE (reference sequence). The CDR3 is 14 amino acids. V shed 0 bases and J shed 8 bases, with 12 bases lying between them. The CDR3 sequence is CASSLERSRDEQFF. In nucleotides, the CDR3 is TGTGCCAGCAGCTTGGAACGTAGCCGCGATGAGCAGTTCTTC.